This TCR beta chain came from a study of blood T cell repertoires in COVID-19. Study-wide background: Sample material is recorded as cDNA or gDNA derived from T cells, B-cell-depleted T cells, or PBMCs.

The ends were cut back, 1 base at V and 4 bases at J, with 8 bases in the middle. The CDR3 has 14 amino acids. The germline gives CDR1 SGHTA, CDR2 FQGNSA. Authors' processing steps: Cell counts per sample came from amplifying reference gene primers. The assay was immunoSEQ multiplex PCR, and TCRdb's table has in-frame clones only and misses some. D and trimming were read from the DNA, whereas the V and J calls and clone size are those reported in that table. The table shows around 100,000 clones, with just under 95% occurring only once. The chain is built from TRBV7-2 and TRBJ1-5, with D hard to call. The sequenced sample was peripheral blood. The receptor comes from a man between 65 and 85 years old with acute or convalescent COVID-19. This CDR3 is CASSLDRRNQPQHF. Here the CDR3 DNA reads TGTGCCAGCAGCTTAGATCGGAGGAATCAGCCCCAGCATTTT.